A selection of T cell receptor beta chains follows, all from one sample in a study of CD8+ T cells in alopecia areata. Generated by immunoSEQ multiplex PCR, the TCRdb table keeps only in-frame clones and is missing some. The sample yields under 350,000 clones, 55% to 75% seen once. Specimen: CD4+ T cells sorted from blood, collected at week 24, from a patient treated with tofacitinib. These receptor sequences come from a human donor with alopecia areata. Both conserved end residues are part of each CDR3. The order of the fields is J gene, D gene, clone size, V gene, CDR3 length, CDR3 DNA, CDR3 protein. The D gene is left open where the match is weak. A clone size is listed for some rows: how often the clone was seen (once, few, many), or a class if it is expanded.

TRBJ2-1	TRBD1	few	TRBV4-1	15	TGCGCCAGCAGCCAAGGACAGGGGGCCCACAATGAGCAGTTCTTC	CASSQGQGAHNEQFF
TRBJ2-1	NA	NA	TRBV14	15	TGTGCCAGCAGCAAGACACCTTACCCCGGCAATGAGCAGTTCTTC	CASSKTPYPGNEQFF
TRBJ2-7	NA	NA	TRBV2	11	TGTGCCGGCCAGTTAGCGGAGGAGCAGTACTTC	CAGQLAEEQYF
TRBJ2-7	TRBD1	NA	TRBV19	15	TGTGCCAGTAGTATTGTCAGGACAGGGGACTACGAGCAGTACTTC	CASSIVRTGDYEQYF
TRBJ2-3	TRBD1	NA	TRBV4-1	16	TGCGCCAGCAGCCCTTTCGACAGGGGCAACACAGATACGCAGTATTTT	CASSPFDRGNTDTQYF
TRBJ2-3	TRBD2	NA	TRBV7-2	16	TGTGCCAGCAGCTCCAGACTAGCCTACACTACAGATACGCAGTATTTT	CASSSRLAYTTDTQYF
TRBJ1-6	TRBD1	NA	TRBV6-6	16	TGTGCCAGCAGGCACGAGACAGGGGGTGGGAATTCACCCCTCCACTTT	CASRHETGGGNSPLHF
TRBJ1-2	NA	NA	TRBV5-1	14	TGCGCCAGCAGCCCCGTGGCGGGGGTTGATGGCTACACCTTC	CASSPVAGVDGYTF
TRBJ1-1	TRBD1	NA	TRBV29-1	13	TGCAGCGCCCAAGGACAGGTGAACACTGAAGCTTTCTTT	CSAQGQVNTEAFF
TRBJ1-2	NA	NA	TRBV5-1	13	TGTGCCAGCAGCTTGTCCGGCTTCTATGGCTACACCTTC	CASSLSGFYGYTF
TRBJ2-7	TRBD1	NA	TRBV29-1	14	TGCAGCGTAATTCCGGGACAGGGGCCCTACGAGCAGTACTTC	CSVIPGQGPYEQYF